Shown below are 22 T cell receptor beta chains from a single sample sequenced in a study of tumor and adjacent non-tumor tissue in lung cancer. This sample's RNA came from whole unsorted tissue. TCRbeta libraries were built with three rounds of nested PCR, modified from ARM-PCR. TCRdb called the multiplex PCR reads again in MiXCR, with one record for every CDR3 protein. The sample lists around 200,000 distinct CDR3 sequences, about 71% occurring once. Sample: lung tumor tissue. These receptors were collected from a man in his fifties or sixties with non-small cell lung cancer.

This clonotype was seen only once. Since a much larger clone is just one base distant, this may be a read error. The chain carries TRBV6-5 and TRBJ2-7, with TRBD1 matching 7 bases. Germline assignment: CDR1 MNHEY and CDR2 SVGAGI. There are 15 residues in the CDR3. With V trimmed by 4 bases and J by 6 bases, 12 bases remained unmatched. Here the CDR3 DNA reads TGTGCCAGCAGTTCTTATGACAGGGCAGTCGGCGAGCAGTACTTC. Protein: CASSSYDRAVGEQYF.

The chain employs TRBV20-1 and TRBJ2-1; D may match TRBD1 or TRBD2 (5 bases each). This CDR3 contains 13 residues. V dropped 6 bases and J dropped 3 bases, with 12 bases sitting between them. Germline lookup yields CDR1 DFQATT and CDR2 SNEGSKA (reference sequence). The CDR3 DNA sequence: TGCAGTGCCAAGAGGGGCCACTACAATGAGCAGTTCTTC. Amino acid sequence: CSAKRGHYNEQFF.

The chain employs TRBV20-1 and TRBJ1-5; the match to TRBD1 covers 7 bases. V shed 4 bases, J shed 0 bases, and the junction held 9 bases outside the gene matches. CDR3 length: 16 residues. Germline V gene data show CDR1 as DFQATT and CDR2 as SNEGSKA (reference sequence). CDR3 DNA sequence: TGCAGTGCTATAGTTAGGACAGGCCATAGCAATCAGCCCCAGCATTTT. Translating it yields CSAIVRTGHSNQPQHF.

Notes on this clonotype: A much larger clone differs from this one at a single base, so this may be a read error. The chain combines TRBV6-2 or TRBV6-3 with TRBJ2-1, with TRBD2 matching 10 bases. CDR1 MNHEY and CDR2 SVGEGT come from the germline V gene. There are 18 residues in the CDR3. The CDR3 DNA reads as TGTGCCAGCAGTTACCCAACCAGCGGGAGGGTGGCCTACAATGAGCAGTCCTTC. As protein: CASSYPTSGRVAYNEQSF.

This clonotype was seen more than once but under ten times. A much larger clone differs from this one at a single base, so this may be a read error. V and J are TRBV11-3 and TRBJ1-1, with D perhaps matching TRBD1 (5 bases). The germline CDR1 and CDR2 sequences are SGHNT and YENEEA. V was pared by 1 base and J by 1 base, with 10 bases between. The CDR3 length is 15 residues. The CDR3 is CASSLGGCQNTEAFF. CDR3 bases: TGTGCCAGCAGCTTAGGGGGGTGTCAGAACACTGAAGCTTTCTTT.

Of note for this clonotype: An end of the junction does not agree with germline; a read error may underlie this. The gene calls are TRBV12-3 or TRBV12-4 and TRBJ1-5; D remains ambiguous. The CDR3 is made up of 15 amino acids. CDR3 bases: TGTGCCAGCAGTTTCGGTTCAGGTTTGAATCTGCCCCAGCATTTT. This translates into CASSFGSGLNLPQHF.

Many counts were recorded for this clonotype. The chain carries TRBV28 and TRBJ2-5; D not certain. Germline CDR1 and CDR2: MDHEN and SYDVKM. The CDR3 has 13 amino acids. V gave up 9 bases and J gave up 1 base, with 12 bases separating them. This CDR3 is CASEHRSQETQYF. The CDR3 bases are TGTGCCAGTGAACACCGCTCCCAAGAGACCCAGTACTTC. Drawing the rest from reference TRBV28 and TRBJ2-5, the complete variable domain is DVKVTQSSRYLVKRTGEKVFLECVQDMDHENMFWYRQDPGLGLRLIYFSYDVKMKEKGDIPEGYSVSREKKERFSLILESASTNQTSMYLCASEHRSQETQYFGPGTRLLVL.

This clonotype has just one count. Possible read error: a much larger clone is one base away. The chain employs TRBV20-1 and TRBJ1-1, with D possibly being TRBD1 (6 bases). Per the germline V gene, CDR1 is DFQATT and CDR2 is SNEGSKA (reference sequence). Trimming pared 4 bases from V and 2 bases from J, leaving 14 bases between. The CDR3 contains 14 residues. CDR3 amino acids: CSAILGGANTEAFF. CDR3 coding DNA: TGCAGTGCTATCCTCGGGGGGGCTAACACTGAAGCTTTCTTT.

Concerning this clonotype: A read error may be the cause here, since a much bigger clone is one base away. The gene calls are TRBV12-3 or TRBV12-4 and TRBJ1-5, with D unresolved. V was pared by 3 bases and J by 7 bases, with 13 bases between. CDR3 length: 14 residues. In nucleotides, the CDR3 is TGTGCCAGCAGTTTGGGTGAGGGAAGGCAGCCCCAGCATTTT. It encodes CASSLGEGRQPQHF.

The chain recombines TRBV11-2 with TRBJ2-5, with unresolved D. This CDR3 contains 14 residues. In germline, CDR1 is SGHAT, CDR2 FQNNGV. V was clipped by 10 bases and J by 0 bases, with 15 bases between them. The CDR3 spells CANNSIGYQETQYF. For the CDR3, the DNA is TGTGCCAACAACTCAATTGGCTACCAAGAGACCCAGTACTTC.

This sequence joins TRBV10-3 and TRBJ2-1; TRBD2 matches at 7 bases. The V and J ends lost 4 bases and 4 bases, in that order; junction bases with no gene match: 4. Germline V gene data show CDR1 as ENHRY and CDR2 as SYGVKD. The CDR3 is 14 residues long. The CDR3 loop reads CAISGISGYNEQFF. DNA for the CDR3: TGTGCCATCAGTGGGATTAGCGGGTACAATGAGCAGTTCTTC.

To note about this clonotype: The junction and the germline gene differ at one end; a read error may be behind it. The chain carries TRBV4-3 and TRBJ1-1, with D perhaps TRBD1 (5 bases). Germline CDR1 is LGHNA and CDR2 is YSLEER. This CDR3 is built from 15 residues. The CDR3 coding sequence is TGCGCCAGCAGCCAAGATGGGGGAAGGAACACTGACGCTTTCTTT. Its translation: CASSQDGGRNTDAFF.

This clonotype was recorded at least ten times. This chain connects TRBV11-2 to TRBJ1-6; a weak D match, TRBD1 (6 bases). Germline lookup yields CDR1 SGHAT and CDR2 FQNNGV. The ends were cut back, 5 bases at V and 0 bases at J, with 14 bases in the middle. The CDR3 has 17 residues. The CDR3, as DNA: TGTGCCAGCAGCCCAGTAGTACAGGGCTCCTATAATTCACCCCTCCACTTT. This encodes CASSPVVQGSYNSPLHF.

With respect to this clonotype: A read error may account for a junction end that differs from germline. The V gene is TRBV11-3, the J gene TRBJ1-1; TRBD1 might be the D (5 bases). In germline, CDR1 is SGHNT, CDR2 YENEEA. The CDR3 has 13 amino acids. The CDR3 DNA reads as TGTGCCAGCAGCCAAGGGGCGAACACTGGAGCTTCCTTT. This codes for CASSQGANTGASF.

Concerning this clonotype: This may be a read error: a much more frequent sequence differs by one nucleotide. In this CDR3 the conserved last residue, phenylalanine or tryptophan, is missing, so a read error is likely. V usage is TRBV29-1 and J usage is TRBJ2-3, with 8 bases that match TRBD2. J lost 5 bases, V lost 5 bases, and 12 bases had no gene match. The CDR3 contains 15 residues. Germline V gives CDR1 SQVTM, CDR2 ANQGSEA. The CDR3 reads CSVRSSGNQRDTQYV. As DNA, the CDR3 is TGCAGCGTTCGGAGTAGCGGGAATCAGAGAGATACGCAGTATGTT.

The gene calls are TRBV12-3 or TRBV12-4 and TRBJ2-7; maybe TRBD1 (6 bases). CDR3 length: 13 residues. Between the trimmed V and J ends, which lost 9 bases and 5 bases, there was a span of 17 bases. The DNA for the CDR3 is TGTGCCAGAGGTCGCCGGACAGCTGACGAGCAGTACTTC. Its translation: CARGRRTADEQYF.

This chain connects TRBV20-1 to TRBJ1-5; 9 bases fit TRBD1. Germline V gene sequence: CDR1 DFQATT, CDR2 SNEGSKA (reference sequence). After removal of 3 bases from V and 12 bases from J, the junction contained 18 bases not matched to a gene. The CDR3 sequence is 16 residues long. The CDR3 region is CSASGQGQSGWELQHF. In nucleotides, the CDR3 is TGCAGTGCTAGTGGACAGGGGCAATCTGGTTGGGAGCTCCAGCATTTT.

This chain uses TRBV4-1 with TRBJ1-4, with D perhaps matching TRBD1 (6 bases). Germline CDR1 reads MGHRA; CDR2 reads YSYEKL. V was trimmed by 2 bases and J by 7 bases, leaving 17 bases between them. The CDR3 extends over 16 amino acids. The CDR3 is CASSQPTGKGREKLFF. The CDR3 nucleotides are TGCGCCAGCAGCCAACCAACAGGGAAAGGTCGTGAAAAACTGTTTTTT.

This clonotype was recorded a few times. A much larger clone differs from this one at a single base, so this may be a read error. The V and J genes are TRBV6-1 and TRBJ2-2; tentatively, D is TRBD1 (6 bases). Between the trimmed V and J ends, which lost 5 bases and 3 bases, there was a span of 13 bases. From germline, CDR1 is MNHNS and CDR2 SASEGT. The CDR3 spans 15 residues. CDR3 amino acids: CASSTLGGDTGELFF. The CDR3 nucleotides are TGTGCCAGCAGTACATTAGGGGGTGACACCGGGGAGCTGTTTTTT.

For this clonotype: At one boundary the junction diverges from the germline segment, which might be a read error. The chain recombines TRBV29-1 with TRBJ2-1; D uncertain. The CDR3 is 13 amino acids. Germline V lookup: CDR1 SQVTM, CDR2 ANQGSEA. The CDR3 DNA follows: TGCAGTGTACCTCCTTTAGGATACAATGAGCACTTCTTC. This gives the protein CSVPPLGYNEHFF.

In regard to this clonotype: The junction departs from the called germline gene at one end, perhaps through a read error. The chain joins TRBV6-6 to TRBJ2-3, with D uncertain. This CDR3 contains 16 residues. CDR1 is MNHNY, CDR2 SVGAGI, per germline (reference sequence). The CDR3 sequence: CASSYPEARYVDTQYF. In DNA, the CDR3 is TGTGCCAGTAGTTACCCCGAGGCTAGATACGTAGATACGCAGTATTTT.

Points on this clonotype: A single base separates this from a much larger clone, so it may be a read error. The V and J genes are TRBV20-1 and TRBJ1-2, with D maybe TRBD1 (6 bases). Germline V gene data show CDR1 as DFQATT and CDR2 as SNEGSKA (reference sequence). The CDR3 is 14 residues long. CDR3 in amino acids: CRATQTGFNYGYTF. In DNA form, the CDR3 reads TGCCGTGCTACCCAGACAGGTTTTAACTATGGCTACACCTTC.